This is a list of T cell receptor beta chains from one sample in a study of blood T cell repertoires in COVID-19. Some clones are missing from TCRdb's copy, which holds only in-frame ones; the method was immunoSEQ multiplex PCR. The sample lists around 200,000 clones, roughly 80% occurring once. The specimen sequenced was peripheral blood. These receptors all come from a human donor in a cohort sampled during active COVID-19. Both conserved end residues are part of each CDR3. Fields, in order: J gene, V gene, D gene, clone size, CDR3 protein, CDR3 DNA. D genes are given only for firm matches. Expanded clones are given a class, and other clones once, few, many or no size at all.

TRBJ1-5	TRBV7-8	NA	NA	CASSSEAASNQPQHF	TGTGCCAGCAGCTCAGAGGCGGCGAGCAATCAGCCCCAGCATTTT
TRBJ1-4	TRBV13	TRBD1	NA	CASSFRRTGSEKLFF	TGTGCCAGCAGCTTTCGAAGGACAGGGAGTGAAAAACTGTTTTTT
TRBJ2-7	TRBV6-5	NA	NA	CASSYSPGVSYEQYF	TGTGCCAGCAGTTACTCTCCCGGGGTCTCCTACGAGCAGTACTTC
TRBJ2-1	TRBV11-2	TRBD2	NA	CASSSPGGGTSGYNEQFF	TGTGCCAGCAGCTCCCCGGGGGGAGGGACTAGCGGATACAATGAGCAGTTCTTC
TRBJ1-1	TRBV5-1	NA	NA	CASRSGSGTEAFF	TGCGCCAGCAGATCAGGGTCAGGAACTGAAGCTTTCTTT
TRBJ2-2	TRBV19	NA	once	CASSIVGRGGELFF	TGTGCCAGTAGTATTGTGGGGCGCGGCGGGGAGCTGTTTTTT
TRBJ2-1	TRBV6-6	TRBD1	once	CASSRPGQGYNEQFF	TGTGCCAGCAGTCGTCCGGGACAGGGTTACAATGAGCAGTTCTTC
TRBJ1-1	TRBV9	TRBD1	NA	CASSAGTGGTEAFF	TGTGCCAGCAGCGCAGGGACAGGAGGCACTGAAGCTTTCTTT
TRBJ2-5	TRBV11-1	TRBD1	NA	CASSLRDRAGETQYF	TGTGCCAGCAGCCTCAGGGACAGAGCTGGGGAGACCCAGTACTTC
TRBJ1-5	TRBV2	NA	NA	CASSLEGIGQPQHF	TGTGCCAGCAGTTTGGAGGGTATAGGTCAGCCCCAGCATTTT
TRBJ1-5	TRBV2	NA	NA	CASKDSQEGSNQPQHF	TGTGCCAGCAAAGACAGTCAGGAGGGTAGCAATCAGCCCCAGCATTTT
TRBJ2-7	TRBV9	NA	NA	CASSDPLFRFGPQQYF	TGTGCCAGCAGCGATCCTCTCTTCCGGTTTGGTCCCCAGCAGTACTTC
TRBJ2-1	TRBV7-3	NA	few	CASSPTGVGYNEQFF	TGTGCCAGCAGCCCCACGGGGGTAGGTTACAATGAGCAGTTCTTC
TRBJ2-3	TRBV28	NA	NA	CASSLRPGVQDTQYF	TGTGCCAGCAGTTTACGGCCCGGGGTGCAAGATACGCAGTATTTT
TRBJ1-4	TRBV12-3/TRBV12-4	NA	few	CASSPFNEKLFF	TGTGCCAGCAGTCCCTTCAATGAAAAACTGTTTTTT
TRBJ2-5	TRBV12-3/TRBV12-4	NA	NA	CASSLNSEETQYF	TGTGCCAGCAGTTTGAACAGTGAAGAGACCCAGTACTTC
TRBJ2-1	TRBV14	NA	NA	CASSQPSGWGVPSNEQFF	TGTGCCAGCAGCCAACCCAGCGGGTGGGGGGTACCTAGCAATGAGCAGTTCTTC
TRBJ1-6	TRBV6-5	NA	NA	CASSYRSGTLHF	TGTGCCAGCAGTTACCGGTCCGGGACCCTCCACTTT
TRBJ2-1	TRBV4-2	NA	NA	CASSQDGGGLSYNEQFF	TGTGCCAGCAGCCAAGATGGCGGGGGCCTTTCCTACAATGAGCAGTTCTTC
TRBJ2-1	TRBV6-5	TRBD2	once	CATERGGRNEQFF	TGTGCCACAGAACGGGGGGGGAGAAATGAGCAGTTCTTC
TRBJ2-6	TRBV25-1	TRBD1	NA	CASSVPGTGVSGANVLTF	TGTGCCAGCAGTGTTCCCGGGACAGGGGTCTCTGGGGCCAACGTCCTGACTTTC
TRBJ2-3	TRBV3-1/TRBV3-2	NA	NA	CASSQELSPRGGTDTQYF	TGTGCCAGCAGCCAAGAACTATCCCCCCGGGGTGGCACAGATACGCAGTATTTT
TRBJ1-1	TRBV7-8	TRBD1	NA	CASSFGTGAQDTEAFF	TGTGCCAGCAGCTTTGGAACAGGGGCGCAGGACACTGAAGCTTTCTTT